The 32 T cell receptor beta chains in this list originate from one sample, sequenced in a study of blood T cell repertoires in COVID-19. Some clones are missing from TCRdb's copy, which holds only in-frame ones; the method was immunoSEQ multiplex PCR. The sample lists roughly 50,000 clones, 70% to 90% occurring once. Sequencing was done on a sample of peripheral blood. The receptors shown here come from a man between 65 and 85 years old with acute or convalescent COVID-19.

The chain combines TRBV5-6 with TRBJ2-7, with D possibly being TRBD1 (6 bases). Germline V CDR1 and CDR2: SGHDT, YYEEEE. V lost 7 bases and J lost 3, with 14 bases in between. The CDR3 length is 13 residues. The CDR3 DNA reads TGTGCCAGCTTTGAGGCAGGGGACTACGAGCAGTACGTC. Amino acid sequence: CASFEAGDYEQYV.

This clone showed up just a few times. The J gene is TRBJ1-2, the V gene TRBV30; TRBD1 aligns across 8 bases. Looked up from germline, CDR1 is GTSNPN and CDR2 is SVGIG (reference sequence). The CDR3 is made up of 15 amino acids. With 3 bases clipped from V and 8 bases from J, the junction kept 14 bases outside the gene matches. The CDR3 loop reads CAWSWTGINIGGYTF. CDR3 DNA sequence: TGTGCCTGGAGCTGGACAGGGATAAATATAGGGGGCTACACCTTC.

The DNA of the CDR3 is TGTGCCACCAGTGATTCGGGAAGGACGGATCAGCCCCAGCATTTT. Amino acid sequence: CATSDSGRTDQPQHF. The J gene is TRBJ1-5, the V gene TRBV24-1; D gene ambiguous. This CDR3 is 15 amino acids long. The germline gives CDR1 KGHDR, CDR2 SFDVKD. V lost 2 bases, J lost 5 bases, and 12 bases lay in between.

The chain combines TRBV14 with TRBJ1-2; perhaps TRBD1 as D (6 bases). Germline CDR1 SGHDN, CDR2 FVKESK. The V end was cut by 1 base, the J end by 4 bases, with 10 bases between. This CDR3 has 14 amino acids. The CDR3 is CASSQVGGGYGYTF. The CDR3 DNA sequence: TGTGCCAGCAGCCAAGTTGGGGGCGGCTATGGCTACACCTTC.

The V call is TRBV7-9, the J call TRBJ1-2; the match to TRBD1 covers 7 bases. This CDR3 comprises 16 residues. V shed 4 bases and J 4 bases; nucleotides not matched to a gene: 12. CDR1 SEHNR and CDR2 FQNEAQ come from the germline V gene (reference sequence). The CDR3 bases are TGTGCCAGCAGCTCCCAGCCCCCTAGGACAGGCTATGGCTACACCTTC. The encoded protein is CASSSQPPRTGYGYTF.

CDR3 nucleotides: TGTGCCAGCTCACCGGCGAGGGCCTTGAGAGATACGCAGTATTTT. This codes for CASSPARALRDTQYF. The chain joins TRBV18 to TRBJ2-3; perhaps TRBD2 as D (5 bases). With 3 bases removed from V and 5 bases from J, the gap between germline ends came to 15 bases. The germline gives CDR1 KGHSH, CDR2 LQKENI. This CDR3 comprises 15 residues.

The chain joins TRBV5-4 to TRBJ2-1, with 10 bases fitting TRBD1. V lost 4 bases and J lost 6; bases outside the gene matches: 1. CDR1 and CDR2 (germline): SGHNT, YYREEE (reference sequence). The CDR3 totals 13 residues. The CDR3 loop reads CASSRTGGNEQFF. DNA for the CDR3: TGTGCCAGCAGCAGGACAGGGGGCAATGAGCAGTTCTTC.

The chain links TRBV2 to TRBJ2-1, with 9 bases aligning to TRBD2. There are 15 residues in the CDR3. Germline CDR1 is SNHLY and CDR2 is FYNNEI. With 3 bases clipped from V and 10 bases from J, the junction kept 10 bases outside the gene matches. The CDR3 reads CASSDYAGGLEEQFF. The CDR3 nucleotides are TGTGCCAGCAGTGACTACGCGGGGGGGCTCGAAGAGCAGTTCTTC.

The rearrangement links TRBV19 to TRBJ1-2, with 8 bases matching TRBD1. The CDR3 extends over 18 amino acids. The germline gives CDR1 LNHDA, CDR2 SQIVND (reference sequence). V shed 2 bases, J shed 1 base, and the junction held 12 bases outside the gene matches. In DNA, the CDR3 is TGTGCCAGTAGTATATATCTCGGGACAGGACCCAATAACTATGGCTACACCTTC. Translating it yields CASSIYLGTGPNNYGYTF.

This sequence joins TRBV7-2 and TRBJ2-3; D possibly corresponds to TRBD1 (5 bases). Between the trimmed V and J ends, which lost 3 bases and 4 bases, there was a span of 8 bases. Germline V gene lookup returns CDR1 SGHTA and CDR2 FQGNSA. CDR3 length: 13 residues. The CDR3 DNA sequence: TGTGCCAGCAGCTTGGGCAGGGCAGATACGCAGTATTTT. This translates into CASSLGRADTQYF.

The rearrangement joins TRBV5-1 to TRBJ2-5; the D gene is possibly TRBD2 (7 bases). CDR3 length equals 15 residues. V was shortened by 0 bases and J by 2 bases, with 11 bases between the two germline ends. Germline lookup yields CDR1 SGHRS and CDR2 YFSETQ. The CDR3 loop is CASSLGRGAQETQYF. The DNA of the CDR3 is TGCGCCAGCAGCTTGGGACGGGGGGCTCAAGAGACCCAGTACTTC.

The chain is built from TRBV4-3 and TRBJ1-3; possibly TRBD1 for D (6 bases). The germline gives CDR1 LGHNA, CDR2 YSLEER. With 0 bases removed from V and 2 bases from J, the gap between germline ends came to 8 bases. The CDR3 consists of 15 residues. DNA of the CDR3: TGCGCCAGCAGCCAAGATGAGGGGGCTGGAAACACCATATATTTT. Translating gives CASSQDEGAGNTIYF.

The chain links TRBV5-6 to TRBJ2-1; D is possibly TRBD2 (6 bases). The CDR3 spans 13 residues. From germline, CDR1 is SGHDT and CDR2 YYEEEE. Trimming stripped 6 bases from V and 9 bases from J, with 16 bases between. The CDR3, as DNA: TGTGCCAGCAACTACGGGACTCTCCGTGAGCAGTTCTTC. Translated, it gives CASNYGTLREQFF.

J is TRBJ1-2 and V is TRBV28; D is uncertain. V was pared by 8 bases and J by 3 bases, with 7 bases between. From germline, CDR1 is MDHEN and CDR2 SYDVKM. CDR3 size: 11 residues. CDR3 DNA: TGTGCCAGCCTGGCAGACTATGGCTACACCTTC. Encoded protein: CASLADYGYTF.

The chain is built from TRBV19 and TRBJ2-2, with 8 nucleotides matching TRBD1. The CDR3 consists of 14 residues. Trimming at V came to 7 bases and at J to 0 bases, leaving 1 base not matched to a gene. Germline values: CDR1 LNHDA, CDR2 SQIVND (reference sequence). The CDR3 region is CASTGGANTGELFF. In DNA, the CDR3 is TGTGCCAGTACAGGGGGCGCGAACACCGGGGAGCTGTTTTTT. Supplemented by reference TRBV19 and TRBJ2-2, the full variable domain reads DGGITQSPKYLFRKEGQNVTLSCEQNLNHDAMYWYRQDPGQGLRLIYYSQIVNDFQKGDIAEGYSVSREKKESFPLTVTSAQKNPTAFYLCASTGGANTGELFFGEGSRLTVL.

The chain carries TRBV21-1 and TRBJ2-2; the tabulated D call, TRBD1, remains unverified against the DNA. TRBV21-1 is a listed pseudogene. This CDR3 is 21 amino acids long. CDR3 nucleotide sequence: TGTGCCAGCAGCGAGGACGATCTTGAACCCGGGACAGGATCGAACACCGGGGAGCTGTTTTTT. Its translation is CASSEDDLEPGTGSNTGELFF.

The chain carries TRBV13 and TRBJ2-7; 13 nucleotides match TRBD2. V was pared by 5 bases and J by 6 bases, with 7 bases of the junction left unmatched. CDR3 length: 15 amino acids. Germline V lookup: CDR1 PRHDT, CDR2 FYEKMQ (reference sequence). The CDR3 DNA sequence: TGTGCCAGCAGCCGTGGACTAGCGGGAGTTTTCGAGCAGTACTTC. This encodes CASSRGLAGVFEQYF.

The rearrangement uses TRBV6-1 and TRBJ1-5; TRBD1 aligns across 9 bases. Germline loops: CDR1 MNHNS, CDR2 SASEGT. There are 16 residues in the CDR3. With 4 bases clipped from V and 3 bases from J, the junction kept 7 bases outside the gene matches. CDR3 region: CASSGGTGRNNQPQHF. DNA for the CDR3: TGTGCCAGCAGTGGCGGGACAGGGCGAAACAATCAGCCCCAGCATTTT.

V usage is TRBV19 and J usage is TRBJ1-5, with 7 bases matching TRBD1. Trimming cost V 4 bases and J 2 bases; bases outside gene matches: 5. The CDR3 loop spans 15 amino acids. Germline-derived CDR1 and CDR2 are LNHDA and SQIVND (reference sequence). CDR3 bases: TGTGCCAGTAGTAGCCAGGGGGTAGGCAATCAGCCCCAGCATTTT. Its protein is CASSSQGVGNQPQHF.

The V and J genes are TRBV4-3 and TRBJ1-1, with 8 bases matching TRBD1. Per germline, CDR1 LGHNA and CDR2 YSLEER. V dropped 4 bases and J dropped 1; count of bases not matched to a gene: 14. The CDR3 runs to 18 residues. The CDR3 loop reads CASSPPAGTTGANTEAFF. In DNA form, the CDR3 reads TGCGCCAGCAGCCCCCCCGCAGGCACGACAGGGGCGAACACTGAAGCTTTCTTT.

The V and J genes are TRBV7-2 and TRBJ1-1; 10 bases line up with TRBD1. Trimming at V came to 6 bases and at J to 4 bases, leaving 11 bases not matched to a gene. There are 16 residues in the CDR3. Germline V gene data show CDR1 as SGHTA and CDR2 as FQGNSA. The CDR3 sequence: CASRPGTGVFGTEAFF. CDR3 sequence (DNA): TGTGCCAGCAGACCCGGGACAGGGGTATTTGGCACTGAAGCTTTCTTT.

Written as DNA, the CDR3 is TGTGCCAGCAGCCAAGAAGACCCGGGAGGGCCATTCTCTGGGGCCAACGTCCTGACTTTC. This translates into CASSQEDPGGPFSGANVLTF. This chain uses TRBV3-1 (or the pseudogene TRBV3-2) with TRBJ2-6, with 8 bases aligning to TRBD2. The CDR3 is 20 residues long. The V gene's germline CDR1 is LGHDT and CDR2 YNNKEL (reference sequence). J lost 0 bases, V lost 0 bases, and 10 bases had no gene match.

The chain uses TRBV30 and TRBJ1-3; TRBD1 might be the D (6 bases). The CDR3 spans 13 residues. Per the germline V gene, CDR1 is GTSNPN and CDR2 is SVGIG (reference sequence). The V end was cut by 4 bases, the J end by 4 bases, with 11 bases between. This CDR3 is CAWTRQAGNTIYF. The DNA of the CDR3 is TGTGCCTGGACCCGACAGGCGGGAAACACCATATATTTT.

CDR3 amino acids: CASSFNPGQGPDTQYF. Here the CDR3 DNA reads TGTGCCAGCAGCTTTAACCCGGGACAGGGTCCAGATACGCAGTATTTT. The J gene is TRBJ2-3, the V gene TRBV14, with TRBD1 identical over 9 bases. Germline-derived CDR1 and CDR2 are SGHDN and FVKESK. This CDR3 has 16 amino acids. J lost 4 bases, V lost 5 bases, and 10 bases had no gene match. Supplemented by reference TRBV14 and TRBJ2-3, the full variable domain reads EAGVTQFPSHSVIEKGQTVTLRCDPISGHDNLYWYRRVMGKEIKFLLHFVKESKQDESGMPNNRFLAERTGGTYSTLKVQPAELEDSGVYFCASSFNPGQGPDTQYFGPGTRLTVL.

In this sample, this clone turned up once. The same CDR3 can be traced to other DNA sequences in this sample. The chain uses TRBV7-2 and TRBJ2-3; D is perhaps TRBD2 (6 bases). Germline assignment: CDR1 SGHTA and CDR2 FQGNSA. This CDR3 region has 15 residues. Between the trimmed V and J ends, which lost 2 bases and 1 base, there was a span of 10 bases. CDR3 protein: CASSLYGSGTDTQYF. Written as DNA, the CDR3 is TGTGCCAGCAGCTTATACGGGAGCGGCACAGATACGCAGTATTTT.

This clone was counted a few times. As DNA, the CDR3 is TGTGCCAGCAGCTTCCGGGACAGGGGGGATTCACCCCTCCACTTT. This codes for CASSFRDRGDSPLHF. This chain links TRBV13 with TRBJ1-6; 11 nucleotides agree with TRBD1. The V gene's germline CDR1 is PRHDT and CDR2 FYEKMQ (reference sequence). J lost 8 bases, V lost 3 bases, and 3 bases had no gene match. CDR3 length: 15 amino acids.

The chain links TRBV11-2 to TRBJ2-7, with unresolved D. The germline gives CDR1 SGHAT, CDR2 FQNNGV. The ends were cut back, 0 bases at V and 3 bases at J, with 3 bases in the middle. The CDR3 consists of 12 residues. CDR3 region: CASSLDYYEQYF. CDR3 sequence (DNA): TGTGCCAGCAGCTTAGACTACTACGAGCAGTACTTC.

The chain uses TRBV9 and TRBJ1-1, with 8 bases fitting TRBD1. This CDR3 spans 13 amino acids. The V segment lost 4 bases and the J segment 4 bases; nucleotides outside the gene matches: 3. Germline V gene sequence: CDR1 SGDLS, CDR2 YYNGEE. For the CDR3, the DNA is TGTGCCAGCAGCCGGCAGGGGGCCACTGAAGCTTTCTTT. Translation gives CASSRQGATEAFF.

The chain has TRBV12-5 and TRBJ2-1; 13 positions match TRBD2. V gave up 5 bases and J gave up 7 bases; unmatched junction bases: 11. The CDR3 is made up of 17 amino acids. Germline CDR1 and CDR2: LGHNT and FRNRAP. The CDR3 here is CASGPRELAGGLNEQFF. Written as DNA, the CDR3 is TGTGCTAGTGGTCCCCGCGAACTAGCGGGAGGGTTGAATGAGCAGTTCTTC. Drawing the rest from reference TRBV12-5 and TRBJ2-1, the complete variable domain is DARVTQTPRHKVTEMGQEVTMRCQPILGHNTVFWYRQTMMQGLELLAYFRNRAPLDDSGMPKDRFSAEMPDATLATLKIQPSEPRDSAVYFCASGPRELAGGLNEQFFGPGTRLTVL.

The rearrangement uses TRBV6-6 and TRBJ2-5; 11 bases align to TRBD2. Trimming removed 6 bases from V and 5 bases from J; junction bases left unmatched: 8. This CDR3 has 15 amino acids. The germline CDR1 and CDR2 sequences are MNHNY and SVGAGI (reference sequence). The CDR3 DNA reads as TGTGCCAGCAGCTATAGCGGGAGGGCCGGGGAGACCCAGTACTTC. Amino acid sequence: CASSYSGRAGETQYF.

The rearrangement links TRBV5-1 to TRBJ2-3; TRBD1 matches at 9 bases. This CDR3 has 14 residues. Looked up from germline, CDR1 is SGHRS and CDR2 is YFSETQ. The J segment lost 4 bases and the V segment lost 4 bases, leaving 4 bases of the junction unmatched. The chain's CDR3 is CASSIGTGSDTQYF. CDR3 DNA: TGCGCCAGCAGCATCGGGACAGGGTCAGATACGCAGTATTTT.

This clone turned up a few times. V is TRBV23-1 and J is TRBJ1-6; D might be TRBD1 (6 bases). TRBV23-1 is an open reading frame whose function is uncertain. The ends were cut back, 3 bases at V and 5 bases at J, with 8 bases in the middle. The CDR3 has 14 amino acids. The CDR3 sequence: CASSHTGHNSPLHF. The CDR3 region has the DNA TGCGCCAGCAGTCACACAGGGCATAATTCACCCCTCCACTTT.